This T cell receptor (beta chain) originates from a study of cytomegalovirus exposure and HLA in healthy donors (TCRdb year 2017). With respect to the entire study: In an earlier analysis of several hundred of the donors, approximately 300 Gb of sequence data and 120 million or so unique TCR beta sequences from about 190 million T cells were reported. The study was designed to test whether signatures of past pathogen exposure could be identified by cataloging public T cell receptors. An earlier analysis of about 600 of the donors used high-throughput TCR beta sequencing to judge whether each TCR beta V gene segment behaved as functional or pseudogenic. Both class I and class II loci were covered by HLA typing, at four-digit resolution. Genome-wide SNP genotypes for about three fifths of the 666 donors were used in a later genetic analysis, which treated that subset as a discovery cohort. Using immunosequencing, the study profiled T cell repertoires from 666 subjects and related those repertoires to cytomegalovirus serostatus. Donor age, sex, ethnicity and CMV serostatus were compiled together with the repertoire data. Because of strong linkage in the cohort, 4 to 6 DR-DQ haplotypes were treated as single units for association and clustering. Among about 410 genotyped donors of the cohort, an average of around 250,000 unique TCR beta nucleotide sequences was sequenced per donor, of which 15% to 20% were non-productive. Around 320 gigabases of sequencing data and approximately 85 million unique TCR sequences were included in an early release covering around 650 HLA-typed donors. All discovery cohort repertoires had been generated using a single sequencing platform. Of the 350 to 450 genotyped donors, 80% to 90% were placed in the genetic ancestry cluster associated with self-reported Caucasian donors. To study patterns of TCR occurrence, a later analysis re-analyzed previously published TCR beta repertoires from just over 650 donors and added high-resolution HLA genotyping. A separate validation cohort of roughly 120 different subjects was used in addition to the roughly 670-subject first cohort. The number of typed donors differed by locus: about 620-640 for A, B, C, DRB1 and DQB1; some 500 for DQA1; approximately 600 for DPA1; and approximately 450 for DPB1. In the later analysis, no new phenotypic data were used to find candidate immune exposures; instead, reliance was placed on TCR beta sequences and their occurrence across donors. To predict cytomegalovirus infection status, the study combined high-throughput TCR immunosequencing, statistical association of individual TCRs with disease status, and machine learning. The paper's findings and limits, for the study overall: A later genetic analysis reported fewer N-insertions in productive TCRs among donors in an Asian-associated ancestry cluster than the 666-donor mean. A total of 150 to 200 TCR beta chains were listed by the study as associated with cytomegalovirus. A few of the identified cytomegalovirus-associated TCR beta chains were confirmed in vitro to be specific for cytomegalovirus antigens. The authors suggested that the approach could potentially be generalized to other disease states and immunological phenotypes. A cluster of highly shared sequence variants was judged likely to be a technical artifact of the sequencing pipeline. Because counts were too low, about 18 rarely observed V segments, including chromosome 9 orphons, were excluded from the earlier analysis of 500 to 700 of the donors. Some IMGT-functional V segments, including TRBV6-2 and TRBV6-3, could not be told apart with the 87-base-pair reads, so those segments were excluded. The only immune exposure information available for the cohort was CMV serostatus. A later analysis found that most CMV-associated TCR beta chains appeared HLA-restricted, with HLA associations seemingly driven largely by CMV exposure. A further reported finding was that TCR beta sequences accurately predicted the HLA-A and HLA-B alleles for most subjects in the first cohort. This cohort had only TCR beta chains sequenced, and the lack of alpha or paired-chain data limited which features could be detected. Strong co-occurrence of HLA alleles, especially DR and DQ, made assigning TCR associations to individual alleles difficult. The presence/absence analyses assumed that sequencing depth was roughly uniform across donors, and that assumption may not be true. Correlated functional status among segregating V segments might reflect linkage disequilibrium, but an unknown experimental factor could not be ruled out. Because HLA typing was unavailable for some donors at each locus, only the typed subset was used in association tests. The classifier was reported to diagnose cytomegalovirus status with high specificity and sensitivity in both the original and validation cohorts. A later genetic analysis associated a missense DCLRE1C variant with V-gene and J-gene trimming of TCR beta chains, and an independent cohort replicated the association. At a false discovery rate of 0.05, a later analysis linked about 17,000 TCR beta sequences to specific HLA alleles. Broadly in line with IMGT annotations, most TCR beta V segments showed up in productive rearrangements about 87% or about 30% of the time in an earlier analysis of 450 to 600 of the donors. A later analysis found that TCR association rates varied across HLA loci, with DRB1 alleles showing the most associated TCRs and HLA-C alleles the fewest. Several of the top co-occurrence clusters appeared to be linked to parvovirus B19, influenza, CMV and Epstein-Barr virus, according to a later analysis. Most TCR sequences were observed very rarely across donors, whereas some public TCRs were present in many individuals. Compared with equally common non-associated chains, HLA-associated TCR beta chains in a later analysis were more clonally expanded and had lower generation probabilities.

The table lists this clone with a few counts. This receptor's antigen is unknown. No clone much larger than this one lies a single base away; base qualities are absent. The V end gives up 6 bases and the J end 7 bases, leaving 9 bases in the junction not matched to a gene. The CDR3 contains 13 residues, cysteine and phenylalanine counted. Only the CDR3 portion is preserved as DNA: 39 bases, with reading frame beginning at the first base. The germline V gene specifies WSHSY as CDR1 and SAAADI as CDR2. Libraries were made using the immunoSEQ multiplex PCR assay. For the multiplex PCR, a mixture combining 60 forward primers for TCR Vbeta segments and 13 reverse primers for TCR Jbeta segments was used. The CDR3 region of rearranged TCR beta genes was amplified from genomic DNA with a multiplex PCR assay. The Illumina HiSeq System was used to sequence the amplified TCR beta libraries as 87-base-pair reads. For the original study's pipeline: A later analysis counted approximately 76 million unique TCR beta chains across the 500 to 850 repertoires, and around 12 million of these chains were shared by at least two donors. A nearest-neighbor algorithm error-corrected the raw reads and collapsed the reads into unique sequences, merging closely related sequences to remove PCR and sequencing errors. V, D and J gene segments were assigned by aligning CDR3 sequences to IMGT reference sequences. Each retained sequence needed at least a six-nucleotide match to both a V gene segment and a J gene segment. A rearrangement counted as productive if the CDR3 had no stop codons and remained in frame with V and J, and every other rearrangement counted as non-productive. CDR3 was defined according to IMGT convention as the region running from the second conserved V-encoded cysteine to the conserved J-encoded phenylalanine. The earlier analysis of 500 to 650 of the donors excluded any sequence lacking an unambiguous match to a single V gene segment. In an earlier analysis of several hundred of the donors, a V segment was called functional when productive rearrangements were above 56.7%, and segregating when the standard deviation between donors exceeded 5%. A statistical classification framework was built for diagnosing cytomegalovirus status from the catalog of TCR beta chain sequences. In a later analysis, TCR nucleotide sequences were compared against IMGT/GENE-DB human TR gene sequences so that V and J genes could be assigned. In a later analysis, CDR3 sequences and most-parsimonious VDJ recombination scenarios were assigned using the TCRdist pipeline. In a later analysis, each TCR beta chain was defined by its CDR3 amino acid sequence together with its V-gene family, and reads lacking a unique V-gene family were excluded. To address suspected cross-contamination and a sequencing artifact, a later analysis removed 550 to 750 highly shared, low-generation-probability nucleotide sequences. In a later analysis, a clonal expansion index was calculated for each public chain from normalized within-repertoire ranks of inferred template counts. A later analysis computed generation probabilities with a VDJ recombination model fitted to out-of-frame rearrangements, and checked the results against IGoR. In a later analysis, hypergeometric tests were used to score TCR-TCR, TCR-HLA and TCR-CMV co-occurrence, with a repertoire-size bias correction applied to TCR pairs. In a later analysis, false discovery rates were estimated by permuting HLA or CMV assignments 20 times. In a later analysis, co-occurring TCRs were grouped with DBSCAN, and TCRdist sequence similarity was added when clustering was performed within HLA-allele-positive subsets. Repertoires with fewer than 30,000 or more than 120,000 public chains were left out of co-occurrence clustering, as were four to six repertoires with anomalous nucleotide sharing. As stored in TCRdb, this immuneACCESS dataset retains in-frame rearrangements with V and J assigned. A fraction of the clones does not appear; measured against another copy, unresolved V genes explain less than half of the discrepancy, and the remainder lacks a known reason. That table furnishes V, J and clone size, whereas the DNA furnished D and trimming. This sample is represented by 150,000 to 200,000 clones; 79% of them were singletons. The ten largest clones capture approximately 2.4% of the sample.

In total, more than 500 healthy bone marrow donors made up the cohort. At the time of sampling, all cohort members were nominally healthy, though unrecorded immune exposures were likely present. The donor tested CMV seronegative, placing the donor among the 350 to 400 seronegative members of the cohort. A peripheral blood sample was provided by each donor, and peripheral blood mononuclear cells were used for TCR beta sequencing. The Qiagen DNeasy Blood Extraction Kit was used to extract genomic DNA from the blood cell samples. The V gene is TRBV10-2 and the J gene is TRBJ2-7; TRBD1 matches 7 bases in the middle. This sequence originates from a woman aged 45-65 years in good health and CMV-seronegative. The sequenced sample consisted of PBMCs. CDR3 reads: CASRNRGKGEQYF. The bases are TGCGCCAGCAGAAACAGGGGAAAGGGTGAGCAGTACTTC.